This T cell receptor beta chain emerged from a study of blood T cell repertoires in COVID-19. Whole-study context: There were acute and convalescent COVID-19 samples, and they came from the United States, Italy and Spain. The analysed material was cDNA or gDNA that came from T cells, B-cell-depleted T cells, or PBMCs.

Under the authors' procedure: Reference gene primer amplification gave estimated nucleated cell counts. Produced via immunoSEQ multiplex PCR; TCRdb's table is partial and in-frame only. The V and J calls and clone size are taken from that table; D and trimming were inferred from the DNA. The table records about 150,000 clones, around three quarters of them present only once. This receptor was identified in a man in his fifties or sixties with acute or convalescent COVID-19. What was sequenced was peripheral blood.

The CDR3 loop reads CASSPGQGNSDTQYF. In DNA, the CDR3 is TGTGCCAGCAGCCCCGGACAGGGAAATTCAGATACGCAGTATTTT. The chain is built from TRBV11-3 and TRBJ2-3; 8 bases are a match to TRBD1. Unmatched junction bases numbered 8, after V lost 5 bases and J lost 4 bases. The CDR3 covers 15 residues. CDR1 and CDR2 from the germline V gene are SGHNT and YENEEA.